One sample yielded the 18 T cell receptor beta chains listed below, sequenced in a study of blood T cell repertoires in COVID-19. Repertoires were generated with immunoSEQ multiplex PCR, while TCRdb's copy carries only in-frame clones and drops some. The table shows about 100,000 clones, with 80% occurring only once. The sequenced material came from peripheral blood. The receptors come from an older man with active or convalescent COVID-19.

The gene calls are TRBV6-5 and TRBJ1-1; D not resolved. CDR1 is MNHEY, CDR2 SVGAGI, per germline. Deletions cut 4 bases from V and 6 bases from J, with 12 bases between. This CDR3 spans 13 amino acids. CDR3 residues: CASSSPGRAEAFF. CDR3 nucleotide sequence: TGTGCCAGCAGTTCCCCGGGAAGGGCTGAAGCTTTCTTT.

The rearrangement uses TRBV23-1 and TRBJ1-6; possible D gene TRBD1, 5 bases. TRBV23-1 is labeled an ORF, and its function is uncertain. This CDR3 comprises 19 residues. Trimming took off 4 bases at V and 3 bases at J, with 22 bases between the two ends. The DNA of the CDR3 is TGCGCCAGCAGTCCCTCCTCCAGGGCGCAACGGGTCTATAATTCACCCCTCCACTTT. It encodes CASSPSSRAQRVYNSPLHF.

V and J are TRBV4-1 and TRBJ2-1; 7 bases align to TRBD1. V lost 1 base to trimming and J lost 3 bases; unmatched junction nucleotides: 3. The germline V gene encodes CDR1 MGHRA and CDR2 YSYEKL. The CDR3 runs to 15 residues. CDR3 DNA: TGCGCCAGCAGCCAAGTGGGGGACAGCTACAATGAGCAGTTCTTC. It codes for CASSQVGDSYNEQFF.

V is TRBV24-1 and J is TRBJ1-1; possible D gene TRBD1, 5 bases. Germline loops: CDR1 KGHDR, CDR2 SFDVKD. Trimming pared 7 bases from V and 3 bases from J, leaving 11 bases between. The CDR3 is made up of 13 amino acids. CDR3 bases: TGTGCCACCAGAACAGGCTTAGACACTGAAGCTTTCTTT. It translates to CATRTGLDTEAFF.

V gene TRBV4-2 combines with J gene TRBJ2-1, with TRBD2 matching 9 bases. CDR1 is LGHNA and CDR2 is YNFKEQ in the germline V gene. CDR3 length equals 15 residues. V dropped 3 bases and J dropped 8; count of bases not matched to a gene: 8. The CDR3 here is CASSQDGTSTDEQFF. Written as DNA, the CDR3 is TGTGCCAGCAGCCAGGACGGGACTAGCACCGATGAGCAGTTCTTC.

DNA of the CDR3: TGCGCCAGCAGCCAATTCCACAGGGGGCTCCAAGAGACCCAGTACTTC. Protein product: CASSQFHRGLQETQYF. This chain connects TRBV4-1 to TRBJ2-5, with TRBD1 matching 9 bases. Germline V CDR1 and CDR2: MGHRA, YSYEKL. Germline trimming cut 2 bases from V and 1 base from J; bases unmatched to any gene: 5. The CDR3 sequence is 16 residues long.

The chain couples TRBV7-2 to TRBJ1-3; tentative D call: TRBD1 (5 bases). V lost 1 base, J lost 2 bases, and 6 bases lay in between. This CDR3 is 14 amino acids long. Germline V lookup: CDR1 SGHTA, CDR2 FQGNSA. Written as DNA, the CDR3 is TGTGCCAGCAGCTTAGGGACAACTGGAAACACCATATATTTT. It translates to CASSLGTTGNTIYF.

A single count supports this clone. The CDR3 nucleotides read TGTGCCAGCAGCTTAGGGTCCCAGGGGGGTGACACCCTCCACTTT. Translated, it gives CASSLGSQGGDTLHF. The chain has TRBV13 and TRBJ1-6, with TRBD1 identical over 7 bases. Germline V gives CDR1 PRHDT, CDR2 FYEKMQ (reference sequence). V trimming: 0 bases; J trimming: 14 bases; junction bases outside the gene matches: 10. The CDR3 extends over 15 amino acids.

This chain joins TRBV4-1 and TRBJ2-3, with TRBD1 identical over 11 bases. The germline gives CDR1 MGHRA, CDR2 YSYEKL. The junction had 3 bases not matched to a gene; V was cut back by 1 base and J by 3 bases. The CDR3 spans 16 residues. CDR3 loop: CASSQGTGGWTDTQYF. In DNA, the CDR3 is TGCGCCAGCAGCCAAGGGACAGGGGGCTGGACAGATACGCAGTATTTT.

This chain links TRBV10-3 with TRBJ2-7; D unclear. V lost 8 bases and J lost 3, with 11 bases in between. This CDR3 contains 12 residues. Germline CDR1 and CDR2: ENHRY and SYGVKD. CDR3 residues: CAIPPIGYEQYF. CDR3 nucleotide sequence: TGTGCCATCCCCCCTATTGGCTACGAGCAGTACTTC.

This clone is labeled as medium-sized. The chain employs TRBV19 and TRBJ1-1; 10 nucleotides line up with TRBD1. Germline-derived CDR1 and CDR2 are LNHDA and SQIVND (reference sequence). CDR3 size: 16 residues. With V trimmed by 5 bases and J by 0 bases, 6 bases remained unmatched. DNA of the CDR3: TGTGCCAGTAGTCCGGGGACAGGGGACATGAACACTGAAGCTTTCTTT. Its protein product is CASSPGTGDMNTEAFF.

The rearrangement links TRBV13 to TRBJ2-6; 12 bases line up with TRBD1. The CDR3 totals 18 residues. Germline V gives CDR1 PRHDT, CDR2 FYEKMQ (reference sequence). With 0 bases clipped from V and 2 bases from J, the junction kept 2 bases outside the gene matches. The CDR3 DNA is TGTGCCAGCAGCTTAGGCGGGACAGGGGGCGCTGGGGCCAACGTCCTGACTTTC. Its translation is CASSLGGTGGAGANVLTF. Drawing the rest from reference TRBV13 and TRBJ2-6, the complete variable domain is AAGVIQSPRHLIKEKRETATLKCYPIPRHDTVYWYQQGPGQDPQFLISFYEKMQSDKGSIPDRFSAQQFSDYHSELNMSSLELGDSALYFCASSLGGTGGAGANVLTFGAGSRLTVL.

The J gene is TRBJ2-1, the V gene TRBV4-2; D remains ambiguous. V gave up 1 base and J gave up 0 bases, with 10 bases separating them. CDR3 size: 16 residues. Looked up from germline, CDR1 is LGHNA and CDR2 is YNFKEQ. CDR3 DNA sequence: TGTGCCAGCAGCCAAGCCTCAACGAGCTCCTACAATGAGCAGTTCTTC. Translated: CASSQASTSSYNEQFF.

The rearrangement links TRBV27 to TRBJ1-3; no definite D call. The germline CDR1 and CDR2 sequences are MNHEY and SMNVEV (reference sequence). The CDR3 length is 15 residues. V shed 8 bases and J shed 0 bases, with 14 bases lying between them. DNA for the CDR3: TGTGCCAGCCGCTTGGCGGCCGGCTCTGGAAACACCATATATTTT. It codes for CASRLAAGSGNTIYF.

This chain connects TRBV7-9 to TRBJ1-3; D remains ambiguous. The CDR3 has 15 residues. Germline-derived CDR1 and CDR2 are SEHNR and FQNEAQ (reference sequence). The V end lost 6 bases, the J end lost 0 bases, and 12 bases lay between the germline ends. Here the CDR3 reads CASSLDGGSGNTIYF. The CDR3, as DNA: TGTGCCAGCAGTCTCGACGGAGGCTCTGGAAACACCATATATTTT.

This chain joins TRBV5-6 and TRBJ2-5; TRBD1 is a possible D gene (6 bases). The CDR3 runs to 14 residues. In germline, CDR1 is SGHDT, CDR2 YYEEEE. Trimming removed 4 bases from V and 1 base from J, with 11 bases in between. CDR3 sequence (DNA): TGTGCCAGCAGCCGGGAAGGGGGCCAAGAGACCCAGTACTTC. It specifies CASSREGGQETQYF.

In its sample, this clone was seen once. The gene calls are TRBV7-9 and TRBJ2-3; TRBD2 is a possible D gene (5 bases). Germline assignment: CDR1 SEHNR and CDR2 FQNEAQ (reference sequence). The CDR3 has 15 residues. Trimming shortened V by 3 bases and J by 7 bases, and 17 bases separated the two germline ends. The CDR3, as DNA: TGTGCCAGCAGCTTCGGGATACTAGAGAAATATACGCAGTATTTT. Its translation: CASSFGILEKYTQYF.

The CDR3 DNA reads as TGTGCCACCAGTGATTTTAGGGAACGGGGGGAGACCCAGTACTTC. Translation: CATSDFRERGETQYF. The rearrangement links TRBV24-1 to TRBJ2-5, with a tentative D call TRBD2 (6 bases). CDR3 size: 15 residues. Trimming pared 1 base from V and 5 bases from J, leaving 13 bases between. The V gene's germline CDR1 is KGHDR and CDR2 SFDVKD.